The rows below give T cell receptor beta chains drawn from one sample of a study of blood T cell repertoires in COVID-19. Measured with immunoSEQ multiplex PCR; TCRdb has only the in-frame clones, and not every one. The sample yields 110,000 to 150,000 clones, 84% seen once. The sample comprised PBMCs or T cells enriched from blood (not recorded which). The receptors shown here come from a woman between 18 and 29 years old who had been exposed to COVID-19. Both conserved end residues are part of each CDR3. Clone size is not always given. Where it is, it says once, few, many or a class for expanded clones.

>.|TRBJ2-1|TRBV6-4
CASSAGGNYNEQFF
>.|TRBJ1-5|TRBV2
CASSAQISNQPQHF
>.|TRBJ1-2|TRBV27
CASSLDAWRGGYTF
>.|TRBJ1-3|TRBV15
CATSIRQGARGNTIYF
>.|TRBJ2-7|TRBV4-1
CASSQEFGNFYEQYF
>.|TRBJ2-1|TRBV13
CASSLEGQGVQEQFF
>.|TRBJ2-1|TRBV5-8
CASSLGAGISYNEQFF
>.|TRBJ2-7|TRBV6-5
CASSPGTGKYEQYF
>once|TRBJ2-7|TRBV2
CASSTQGYEQYF
>.|TRBJ2-5|TRBV11-2
CASSPLQETQYF
>once|TRBJ1-5|TRBV28
CASSSGQGNQPQHF
>.|TRBJ1-2|TRBV28
CASSFDRNYGYTF
>.|TRBJ1-5|TRBV19
CASSQTVVRSNQPQHF
>.|TRBJ1-2|TRBV6-4
CASSYSTYGYTF
>.|TRBJ1-5|TRBV24-1
CATRRRRPQHF
>.|TRBJ1-1|TRBV10-1
CASSDYALGDTEAFF
>.|TRBJ2-1|TRBV29-1
CSVDQVGLAGGYNNEQFF
>.|TRBJ2-3|TRBV18
CASSRGDIVGTDTQYF
>.|TRBJ1-1|TRBV13
CASSLDGGDTEAFF
>.|TRBJ2-5|TRBV29-1
CSVQTASGVQETQYF
>.|TRBJ2-5|TRBV11-2
CASSLEAGGYQETQYF
>.|TRBJ2-5|TRBV18
CASSAGLRERIETQYF
>.|TRBJ2-3|TRBV30
CAWSAQRTDTQYF
>.|TRBJ2-1|TRBV18
CASSPQSGSSYNEQFF
>.|TRBJ1-1|TRBV19
CASSIGQLNTEAFF
>.|TRBJ1-5|TRBV18
CASSPFGGMTSNQPQHF
>once|TRBJ1-1|TRBV11-1
CASSFDSPQSNTEAFF
>few|TRBJ2-7|TRBV18
CASSPPEAAHVF
>few|TRBJ2-2|TRBV3-1/TRBV3-2
CASSQGWAGVGTGELFF
>.|TRBJ2-3|TRBV19
CASSPSGTSTDTQYF
>.|TRBJ2-1|TRBV6-5
CASTPPSGRNEQFF
>few|TRBJ1-2|TRBV18
CASSPSLSRQGVSGYTF
>.|TRBJ1-2|TRBV11-2
CASSSPSGVGYTF
>.|TRBJ2-7|TRBV4-1
CASSQAKSSYEQYF
>.|TRBJ1-4|TRBV6-5
CASSIDRAGNEKLFF
>few|TRBJ2-2|TRBV7-7
CASSPGTGRGTGYGELFF
>.|TRBJ1-2|TRBV27
CASRPGIPYGYTF
>once|TRBJ2-1|TRBV4-1
CASSQVWTSRPQFF
>.|TRBJ2-1|TRBV5-4
CASSPGRGNEQFF
>.|TRBJ2-3|TRBV27
CASRSLAGGPDTQYF
>.|TRBJ1-1|TRBV5-6
CASSPVKRGRGRVTAFF
>.|TRBJ2-5|TRBV7-2
CASSLGLAGGRETQYF